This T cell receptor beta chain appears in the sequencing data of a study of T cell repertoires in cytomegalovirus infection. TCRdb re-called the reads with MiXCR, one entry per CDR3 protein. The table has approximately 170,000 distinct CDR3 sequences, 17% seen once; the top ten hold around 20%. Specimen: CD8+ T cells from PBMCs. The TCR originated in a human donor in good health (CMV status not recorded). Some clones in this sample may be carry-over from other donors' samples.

The CDR3 DNA follows: TGTGCCAGCAGCTTCCGGGACCTTCAAGAGACCCAGTACTTC. Its protein is CASSFRDLQETQYF. The chain has TRBV7-2 and TRBJ2-5; D may correspond to TRBD1 or TRBD2 (5 bases each). The length of the CDR3 is 14 residues. Trimming cost V 3 bases and J 2 bases, with 10 bases left between them. Germline V CDR1 and CDR2: SGHTA, FQGNSA.